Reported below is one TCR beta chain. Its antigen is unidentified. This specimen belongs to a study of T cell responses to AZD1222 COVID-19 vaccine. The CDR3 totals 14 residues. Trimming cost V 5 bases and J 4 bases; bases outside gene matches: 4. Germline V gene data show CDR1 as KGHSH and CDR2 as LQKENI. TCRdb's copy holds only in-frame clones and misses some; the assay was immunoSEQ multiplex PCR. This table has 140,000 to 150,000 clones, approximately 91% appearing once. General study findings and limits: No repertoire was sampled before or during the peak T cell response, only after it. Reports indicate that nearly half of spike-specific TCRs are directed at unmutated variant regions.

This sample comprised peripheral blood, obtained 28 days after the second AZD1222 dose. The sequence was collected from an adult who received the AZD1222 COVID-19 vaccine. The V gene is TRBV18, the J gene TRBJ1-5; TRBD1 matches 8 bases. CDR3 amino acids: CASSAGQANQPQHF. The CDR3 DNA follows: TGTGCCAGCTCAGCGGGACAGGCGAATCAGCCCCAGCATTTT.